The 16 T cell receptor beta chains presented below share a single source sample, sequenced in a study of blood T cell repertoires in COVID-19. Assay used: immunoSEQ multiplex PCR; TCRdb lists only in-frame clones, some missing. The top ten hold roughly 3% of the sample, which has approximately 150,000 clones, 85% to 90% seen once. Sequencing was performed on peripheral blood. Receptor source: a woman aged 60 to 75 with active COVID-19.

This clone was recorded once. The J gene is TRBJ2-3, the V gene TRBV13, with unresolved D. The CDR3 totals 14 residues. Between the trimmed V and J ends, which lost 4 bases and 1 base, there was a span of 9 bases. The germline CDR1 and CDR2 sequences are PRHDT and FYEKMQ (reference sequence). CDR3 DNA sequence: TGTGCCAGCAGCTACTCTATCCGCACAGATACGCAGTATTTT. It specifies CASSYSIRTDTQYF.

The CDR3, as DNA: TGTGCCAGCAACCACGACAGGCTCTACGAGCAGTACTTC. Protein sequence: CASNHDRLYEQYF. The rearrangement joins TRBV28 to TRBJ2-7; D possibly corresponds to TRBD1 (6 bases). The CDR3 sequence is 13 residues long. The V end lost 7 bases, the J end lost 3 bases, and 13 bases lay between the germline ends. The V gene's germline CDR1 is MDHEN and CDR2 SYDVKM.

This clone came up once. Written as DNA, the CDR3 is TGTGCCAGCAGCCTCTATACCTCCTACGAGCAGTACTTC. Amino acid sequence: CASSLYTSYEQYF. V usage is TRBV7-9 and J usage is TRBJ2-7, with D unclear. This CDR3 has 13 amino acids. Germline V lookup: CDR1 SEHNR, CDR2 FQNEAQ (reference sequence). V was shortened by 5 bases and J by 0 bases, with 8 bases between the two germline ends.

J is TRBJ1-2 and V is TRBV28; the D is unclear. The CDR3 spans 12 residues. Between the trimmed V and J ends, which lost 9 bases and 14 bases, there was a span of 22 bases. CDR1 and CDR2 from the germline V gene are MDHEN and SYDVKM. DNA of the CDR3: TGTGCCAGTTCCCCCTGGGAGGGATGGAGAACCTTC. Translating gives CASSPWEGWRTF.

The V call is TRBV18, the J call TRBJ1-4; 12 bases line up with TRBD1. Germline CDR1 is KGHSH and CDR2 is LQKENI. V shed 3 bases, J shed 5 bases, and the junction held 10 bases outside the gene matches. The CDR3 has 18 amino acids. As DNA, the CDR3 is TGTGCCAGCTCACCCCAAGGGACAGGGGGCTTTATGAATGAAAAACTGTTTTTT. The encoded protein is CASSPQGTGGFMNEKLFF.

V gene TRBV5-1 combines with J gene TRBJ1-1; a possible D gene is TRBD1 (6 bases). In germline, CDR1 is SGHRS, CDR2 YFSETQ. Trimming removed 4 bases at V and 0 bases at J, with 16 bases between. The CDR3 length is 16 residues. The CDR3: CASSPGQLSMNTEAFF. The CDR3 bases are TGCGCCAGCAGCCCTGGACAGCTAAGTATGAACACTGAAGCTTTCTTT.

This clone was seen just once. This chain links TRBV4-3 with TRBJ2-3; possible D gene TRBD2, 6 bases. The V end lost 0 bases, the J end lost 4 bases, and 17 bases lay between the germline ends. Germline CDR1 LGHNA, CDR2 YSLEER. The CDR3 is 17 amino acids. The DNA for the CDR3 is TGCGCCAGCAGCCAAGAGCCCCTATCGGGAGTGTCAGATACGCAGTATTTT. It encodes CASSQEPLSGVSDTQYF.

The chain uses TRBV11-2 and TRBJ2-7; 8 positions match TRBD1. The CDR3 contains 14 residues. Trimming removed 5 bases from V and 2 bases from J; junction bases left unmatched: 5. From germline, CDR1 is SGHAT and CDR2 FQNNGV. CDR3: CASSVRDRTYEQYF. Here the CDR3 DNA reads TGTGCCAGCAGCGTAAGGGACAGGACCTACGAGCAGTACTTC.

The CDR3 is CASSLQPTISGRGNEQYF. The CDR3 bases are TGTGCCAGCAGCTTACAACCTACCATTAGCGGGAGGGGCAACGAGCAGTACTTC. The chain has TRBV7-3 and TRBJ2-7; 11 bases agree with TRBD2. V lost 2 bases to trimming and J lost 5 bases; unmatched junction nucleotides: 14. Germline assignment: CDR1 SGHTA and CDR2 FQGTGA. The CDR3 is 18 residues long.

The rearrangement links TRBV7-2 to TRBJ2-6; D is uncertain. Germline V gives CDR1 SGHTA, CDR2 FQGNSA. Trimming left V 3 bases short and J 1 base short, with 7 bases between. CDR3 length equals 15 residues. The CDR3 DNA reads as TGTGCCAGCAGCTTCCCCGGTTCTGGGGCCAACGTCCTGACTTTC. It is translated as CASSFPGSGANVLTF.

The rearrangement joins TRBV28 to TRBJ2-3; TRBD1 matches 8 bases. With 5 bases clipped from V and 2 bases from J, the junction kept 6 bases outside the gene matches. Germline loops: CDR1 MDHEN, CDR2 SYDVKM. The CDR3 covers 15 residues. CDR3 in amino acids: CASSRPDRDTDTQYF. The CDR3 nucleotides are TGTGCCAGCAGTCGTCCGGACAGGGACACAGATACGCAGTATTTT.

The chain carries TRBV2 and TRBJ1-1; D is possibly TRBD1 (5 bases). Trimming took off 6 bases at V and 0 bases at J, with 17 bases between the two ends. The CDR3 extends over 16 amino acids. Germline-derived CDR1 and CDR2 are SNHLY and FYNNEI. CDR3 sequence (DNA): TGTGCCAGCAGCCCATTCGGGGGGGGGATGAACACTGAAGCTTTCTTT. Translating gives CASSPFGGGMNTEAFF.

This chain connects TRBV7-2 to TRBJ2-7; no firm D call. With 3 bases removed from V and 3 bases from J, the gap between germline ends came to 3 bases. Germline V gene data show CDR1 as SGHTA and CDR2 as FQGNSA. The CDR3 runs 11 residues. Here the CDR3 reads CASSFSYEQYF. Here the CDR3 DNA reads TGTGCCAGCAGCTTTAGCTACGAGCAGTACTTC.

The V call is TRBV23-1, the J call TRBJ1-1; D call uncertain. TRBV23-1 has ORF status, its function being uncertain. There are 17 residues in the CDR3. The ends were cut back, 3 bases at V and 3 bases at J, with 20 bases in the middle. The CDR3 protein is CASSHPCLTGGDTEAFF. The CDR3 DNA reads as TGCGCCAGCAGTCATCCCTGTCTTACTGGAGGTGACACTGAAGCTTTCTTT.

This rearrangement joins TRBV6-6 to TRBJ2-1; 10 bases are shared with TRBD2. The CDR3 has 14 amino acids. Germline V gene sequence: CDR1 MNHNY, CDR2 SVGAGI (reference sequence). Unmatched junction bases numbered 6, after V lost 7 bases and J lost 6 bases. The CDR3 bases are TGTGCCAGCAAGGTTCTAGCGGGAGTCAATGAGCAGTTCTTC. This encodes CASKVLAGVNEQFF.

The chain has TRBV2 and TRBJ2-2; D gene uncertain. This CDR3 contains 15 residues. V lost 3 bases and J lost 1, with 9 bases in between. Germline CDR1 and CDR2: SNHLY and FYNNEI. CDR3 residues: CASSDNSLNTGELFF. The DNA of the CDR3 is TGTGCCAGCAGTGATAATTCCTTGAACACCGGGGAGCTGTTTTTT.